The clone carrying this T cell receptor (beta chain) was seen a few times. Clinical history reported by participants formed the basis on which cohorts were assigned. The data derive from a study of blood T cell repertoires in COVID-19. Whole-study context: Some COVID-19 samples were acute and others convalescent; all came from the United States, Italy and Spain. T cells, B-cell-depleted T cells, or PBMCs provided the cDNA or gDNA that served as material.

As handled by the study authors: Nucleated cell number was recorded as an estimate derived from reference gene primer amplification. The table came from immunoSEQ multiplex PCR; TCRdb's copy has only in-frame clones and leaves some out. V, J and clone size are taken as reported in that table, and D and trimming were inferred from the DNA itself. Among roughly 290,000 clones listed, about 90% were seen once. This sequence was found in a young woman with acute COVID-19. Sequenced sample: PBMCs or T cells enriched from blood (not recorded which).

The CDR3 DNA is TGCGCCAGCAGCCAAGATAGGGGGACTAGTGCTGAGCAGTTCTTC. Residues: CASSQDRGTSAEQFF. The chain has TRBV4-3 and TRBJ2-1; 8 positions agree with TRBD2. The CDR3 loop spans 15 amino acids. Germline-derived CDR1 and CDR2 are LGHNA and YSLEER. The ends lost 0 bases at V and 9 bases at J; junction bases unmatched: 7.